This T cell receptor (beta chain) was identified during a study of T cells after yellow fever vaccination (dated by TCRdb to the late 2010s). Background on the whole study: The SMART-Seq v4 Ultra Low Input RNA kit was used to prepare libraries from fractions with low cell numbers. To follow T-cell clones before and after both primary and booster YFV17D yellow fever vaccination, bulk TCR alpha and beta repertoires underwent longitudinal sequencing. Two healthy male donors, one aged 18 to 29 and one aged 30 to 40 years, made up the cohort. Blood was collected at multiple timepoints before and after primary and secondary immunization, and bulk PBMC replicates and cell subsets were isolated.

This clonotype turned up a few times. What this receptor recognizes is not known. No clone much larger than this one lies a single base away; base qualities are absent. V loses 3 bases, J loses 6 bases, and the germline ends lie 14 bases apart. CDR1 and CDR2 are drawn from the germline V gene: MGHDK, SYGVNS. Including the terminal cysteine and phenylalanine, the CDR3 comprises 14 residues. Kept here is only the CDR3 DNA, which spans 42 bases and is read in frame from base 1. The sample's treatment or condition label, decoded: live attenuated yellow fever vaccine strain. At each blood-draw timepoint, two biological replicates of bulk PBMCs were obtained. PBMCs were isolated from peripheral blood using a standard Ficoll-Paque protocol. TriZol was used to extract RNA from bulk PBMCs, from CD4 and CD8 fractions, and from dextramer-positive and dextramer-negative fractions. TCRdb lists the instrument as Illumina NovaSeq 6000. Synthesis of TCR cDNA relied on 5'RACE template switching, a step that introduced a universal primer site along with unique molecular identifiers. Priming of cDNA synthesis was performed from both the TCR alpha and TCR beta constant segments. Libraries were amplified in two PCR steps, with sample barcodes and sequencing adapters added in the second step. Sequencing of the libraries was done on either Illumina HiSeq 2500 (2x100 bp) or NovaSeq (2x150 bp). As for the original processing: Demultiplexing of reads and collapsing into UMI consensus sequences were performed with MIGEC, and V(D)J alignment was carried out with MiXCR. Vaccine-responding clonotypes were defined with edgeR using replicate PBMC samples, requiring FDR below 0.01 and a log2 fold change above 5 up to day 15. Each bulk clonotype received a CD4 or CD8 identity based on whether the sequenced CD4 or CD8 repertoire contained that clonotype at higher abundance. TCRdb's own reprocessing of the public reads used fastp at Q25 and MiXCR and kept productive beta chains. Rows are unified per CDR3 protein, each entry keeping the most common DNA and genes. The V and J calls follow TCRdb's processing rather than the paper's. The table for this sample lists a few hundred thousand distinct CDR3 sequences; approximately 4% of them were counted only once. The ten biggest clones cover just under 25% of the sample.

Study-wide findings and limitations: A small fraction of clonotypes appeared in both the CD4 and CD8 compartments, likely as a result of convergent recombination. Compared with the primary T-cell response, the secondary T-cell response was weaker but faster, peaking on day 5 rather than day 15. Only two donors were included in the study, so the extent to which the findings can be generalized is limited. Most clones expanded after primary vaccination (almost 98% of CD4 and approximately 90% of CD8) were re-detected after the booster, suggesting that broad memory maintenance occurred. Computational filtering was needed because FACS-sorted repertoires could contain abundant contaminating clonotypes from the bulk population.

The specimen was PBMCs, collected 5 days after the yellow fever booster vaccination. This TCR was recovered from a man younger than 30 who received the YFV17D yellow fever vaccine. In this chain, TRBV25-1 is recombined with TRBJ1-2, with the D gene not confidently named. At the DNA level, the sequence is TGTGCCAGCAGTGACTTAGGGCAGGAGAATGGCTACACCTTC. Translation gives CASSDLGQENGYTF.